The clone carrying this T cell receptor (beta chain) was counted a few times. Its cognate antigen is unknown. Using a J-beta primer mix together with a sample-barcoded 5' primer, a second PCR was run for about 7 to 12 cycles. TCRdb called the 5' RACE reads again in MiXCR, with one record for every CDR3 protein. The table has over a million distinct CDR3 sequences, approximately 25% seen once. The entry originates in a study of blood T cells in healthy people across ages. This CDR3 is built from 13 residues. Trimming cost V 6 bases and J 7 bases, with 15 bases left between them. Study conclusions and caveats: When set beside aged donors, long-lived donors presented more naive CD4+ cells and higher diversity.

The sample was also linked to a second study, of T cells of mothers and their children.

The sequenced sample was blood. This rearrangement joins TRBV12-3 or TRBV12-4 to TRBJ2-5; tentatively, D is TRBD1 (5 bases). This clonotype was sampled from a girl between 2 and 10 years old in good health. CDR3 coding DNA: TGTGCCAGCAGGCTCGACAGCTCAGGGACCCAGTACTTC. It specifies CASRLDSSGTQYF.